This T cell receptor beta chain was captured by sequencing in a study of blood T cell repertoires in COVID-19 (dated by TCRdb to about 2020). Broadly, across the study: Samples covering the acute and convalescent phases of COVID-19 were provided by collaborators in the United States, Italy and Spain. The repertoires were released in a freely available public database meant as a resource for research on the immune response to SARS-CoV-2. Where HLA class I and class II types were available, the types were taken from metadata supplied by the sample provider, not from assay-based typing. Samples were obtained from the ongoing ImmuneRACE study (first 160 participants) and from some 1,300 subjects provided by 6 global collaborators. Nearly every sample came with metadata listing a de-identified subject ID, COVID-19 status, age in years and sex. The material from the prospective study consisted of cDNA or gDNA derived from T cells, B-cell-depleted T cells, or PBMCs. Subjects who had been exposed to COVID-19, were actively infected with it, or had recovered from it provided the deeply sampled blood TCRbeta repertoires that made up the dataset. Overall results and qualifications from the work: The quantity of clinical and demographic metadata differed by source and by participant and was supplied without curation.

TCRbeta CDR3 regions were amplified from genomic DNA using the immunoSEQ Assay, a bias-controlled multiplex PCR. In the paper's pipeline: Nucleated cell counts per sample were estimated from amplification of reference gene primers within the assay. To quantify the absolute abundance of each unique TCRbeta CDR3 rearrangement, sequence reads were collapsed and filtered. For each sample, productive Simpson clonality was calculated as the square root of Simpson's diversity index across productive rearrangements. TCRdb stores this immuneACCESS table with in-frame sequences only. Part of the clones is absent; in the studies checked, under half of the shortfall reflects unresolved V genes, and no reason is known for the rest. V, J and clone size are those of that table, while D and trimming were read from the DNA. In this sample the table shows a few hundred thousand clones, roughly nine tenths of which occur a single time. Of the sample, roughly 4.8% is held by the ten largest clones.

With regard to this clone: Which antigen it targets is not known. It has no much larger one-base neighbor in the sample; base qualities were not kept.

The germline V and J ends show losses of 2 bases and 2 bases respectively, and no gene match explains 10 bases of the junction. Including the terminal cysteine and phenylalanine, the CDR3 comprises 17 residues. Left in the record is the CDR3 DNA by itself, 51 bases read in frame from the first base. CDR1 and CDR2 are read off the germline V gene as SGDLS and YYNGEE. A second Seattle source provided samples from volunteer blood donors who had recovered from COVID-19. The collaborating institutions used their own protocols to collect whole blood in K2EDTA tubes. Collaborator samples were shipped for TCRbeta analysis as frozen whole blood, isolated PBMCs, or DNA extracted from either sample type.

This sequence uses TRBV9 and TRBJ1-3, and 7 junctional nucleotides match TRBD1. The sequence was collected from a woman aged 40 to 55 who had recovered from COVID-19. Sequences were obtained from peripheral blood. The nucleotide sequence reads TGTGCCAGCAGCGTCGTAGCGACAGGGAAGGCTGGAAACACCATATATTTT. Its translation is CASSVVATGKAGNTIYF.